The rows below give T cell receptor beta chains drawn from one sample of a study of PD-L1 blockade in urothelial cancer. The assay was immunoSEQ multiplex PCR, and TCRdb's table has in-frame clones only and misses some. This table has approximately 72,000 clones, about 90% appearing once. The sequences come from PBMCs, collected around atezolizumab (anti-PD-L1) treatment. These receptor sequences come from a man between 60 and 70 years old with urothelial cancer. Each CDR3 is given without its conserved first and last residue. The D gene is left open where the match is weak.

v_call	j_call	d_call	cdr3_aa
TRBV10-3	TRBJ2-5	TRBD2	AIGASGGARETQY
TRBV2	TRBJ1-2	NA	ARAGLSNYGYT
TRBV30	TRBJ2-2	NA	AWSVRRSGVRNTGELF
TRBV30	TRBJ1-2	NA	AWSRGRNYGYT
TRBV29-1	TRBJ2-7	TRBD1	SVEYRDRSLFEQY
TRBV20-1	TRBJ1-1	NA	SALGVTEAF
TRBV10-1	TRBJ2-2	TRBD1	ASTVDRGRSPNTGELF
TRBV9	TRBJ2-1	TRBD2	ASSVGGGSYNEQF
TRBV15	TRBJ1-5	TRBD1	ATSRDRGLMSNQPQH
TRBV5-1	TRBJ2-5	TRBD1	ASSLSGTGGEETQY
TRBV18	TRBJ2-5	TRBD1	ASSPRTGQETQY
TRBV11-2	TRBJ1-1	NA	ATRVGQGMNTEAF
TRBV6-5	TRBJ2-4	TRBD2	ASSYYAGGKNIQY
TRBV29-1	TRBJ2-4	NA	SVSGAAKNIQY
TRBV30	TRBJ1-4	NA	AFGAANEKLF
TRBV4-3	TRBJ1-2	NA	ASSQALGGGYT
TRBV5-6	TRBJ2-3	TRBD2	ASSLLLAGGSPSTDTQY